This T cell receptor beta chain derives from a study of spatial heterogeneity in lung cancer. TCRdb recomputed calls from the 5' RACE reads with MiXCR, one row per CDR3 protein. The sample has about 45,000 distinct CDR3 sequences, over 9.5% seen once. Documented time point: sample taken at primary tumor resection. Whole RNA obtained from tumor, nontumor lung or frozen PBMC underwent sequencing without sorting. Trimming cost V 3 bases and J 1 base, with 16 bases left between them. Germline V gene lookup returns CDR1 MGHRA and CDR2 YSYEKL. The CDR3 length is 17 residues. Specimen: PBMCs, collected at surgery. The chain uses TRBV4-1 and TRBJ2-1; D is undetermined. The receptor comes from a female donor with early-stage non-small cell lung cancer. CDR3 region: CASSQPRVIESYNEQFF. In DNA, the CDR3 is TGCGCCAGCAGCCAGCCCCGGGTTATTGAGTCCTACAATGAGCAGTTCTTC.